This is a list of T cell receptor beta chains from one sample in a study of OX40 agonist ivuxolimab in advanced cancers. The table came from immunoSEQ multiplex PCR; TCRdb's copy has only in-frame clones and leaves some out. The sample records some 86,000 clones, about 90% being singletons. The starting material was CD4+ or CD8+ T cells sorted from blood, obtained in a trial of the OX40 agonist ivuxolimab. All receptors come from an adult with an advanced solid tumor such as melanoma, head and neck, liver or kidney cancer. Both conserved end residues are part of each CDR3. D genes are given only for firm matches. Size is omitted from some rows. Given values are once, few, many or a class for expanded clones.

d_call	clone_size	j_call	v_call	cdr3_nt	cdr3_aa
NA	NA	TRBJ2-7	TRBV7-9	TGTGCCAGCAGCTCCCAGACAGGAATCGCCTACGAGCAGTACTTC	CASSSQTGIAYEQYF
NA	NA	TRBJ1-5	TRBV15	TGTGCCACCAGCCCACCGTATAGCAATCAGCCCCAGCATTTT	CATSPPYSNQPQHF
NA	once	TRBJ2-1	TRBV7-2	TGTGCCAGCAGCTCTTACATCCAGTTCTTC	CASSSYIQFF
TRBD2	once	TRBJ2-7	TRBV6-4	TGTGCCAGCAGTGACTCGATGGACCACAGCGGGGGGGGAGAGCAGTACTTC	CASSDSMDHSGGGEQYF
NA	once	TRBJ2-2	TRBV27	TGTGCCAGCGGCTTCCCAACGTGGAACGGGGAGCTGTTTTTT	CASGFPTWNGELFF
NA	NA	TRBJ2-7	TRBV6-5	TGTGCCAGCAGTTACTCGAGGCCAGACGAGCAGTACTTC	CASSYSRPDEQYF
NA	NA	TRBJ2-7	TRBV5-4	TGTGCCAGCAGCTTGGAACGGGGCGCCTACGAGCAGTACTTC	CASSLERGAYEQYF
NA	NA	TRBJ2-7	TRBV7-9	TGTGCCAGCAGCACTCTCAGGGCCCCCTCAACCGAGCAGTACTTC	CASSTLRAPSTEQYF
TRBD2	NA	TRBJ2-1	TRBV6-1	TGTGCCAGCAGTGAAGACGAGGCTAGCGGGAATAATGAGCAGTTCTTC	CASSEDEASGNNEQFF
NA	NA	TRBJ1-1	TRBV6-5	TGTGCCAGCAGTTACGGACAGAACACTGAAGCTTTCTTT	CASSYGQNTEAFF
TRBD2	few	TRBJ2-3	TRBV9	TGTGCCAGCAGCGTGCCTAGCGGGAGTAATACGCAGTATTTT	CASSVPSGSNTQYF
TRBD1	NA	TRBJ1-2	TRBV7-2	TGTGCCAGCAGCTACCGGGACAGGGTTGATTCAAATTCCTATGGCTACACCTTC	CASSYRDRVDSNSYGYTF
NA	NA	TRBJ2-3	TRBV7-2	TGTGCCAGCAGCTTAGTAGGATACACAGATACGCAGTATTTT	CASSLVGYTDTQYF
NA	NA	TRBJ2-5	TRBV9	TGTGCCAGCAGCGGAGAGACCCAGTACTTC	CASSGETQYF
TRBD1	NA	TRBJ2-3	TRBV7-9	TGTGCCAGCAGCTACTATTCCTTACGGACAGGGAAGGGGACAGATACGCAGTATTTT	CASSYYSLRTGKGTDTQYF
NA	NA	TRBJ2-2	TRBV5-1	TGCGCCAGCAGCTTGGCCTCGGGTTCCAACACCGGGGAGCTGTTTTTT	CASSLASGSNTGELFF
TRBD2	NA	TRBJ2-7	TRBV2	TGTGCCAGCAGTCATCGGGGAGGGGACTACGAGCAGTACTTC	CASSHRGGDYEQYF
TRBD2	NA	TRBJ2-3	TRBV5-1	TGCGCCAGCAGCCAGGGACTAGCGGGAGCTTTAACAGATACGCAGTATTTT	CASSQGLAGALTDTQYF
TRBD1	NA	TRBJ2-2	TRBV7-8	TGTGCCAGCAGCTGGGACAGATTTCTCACCGGGGAGCTGTTTTTT	CASSWDRFLTGELFF
TRBD2	NA	TRBJ2-7	TRBV10-2	TGCGCCAGCAGTGGGGGGGGTAAATACGAGCAGTACTTC	CASSGGGKYEQYF
TRBD1	NA	TRBJ1-1	TRBV7-9	TGTGCCAGCAGCTGGGCCGGGACAGGGGTTGCCGAAGCTTTCTTT	CASSWAGTGVAEAFF
NA	once	TRBJ2-7	TRBV29-1	TGCAGCATACGCCGAGGGGACTCCTACGAGCAGTACTTC	CSIRRGDSYEQYF